This record concerns one TCR beta chain sequence. The data were taken from a study of blood T cell repertoires in COVID-19. CDR3 length equals 14 residues. V shed 8 bases and J 3 bases; nucleotides not matched to a gene: 10. Germline CDR1 and CDR2: MNHEY and SVGAGI. Some clones are missing from TCRdb's copy, which holds only in-frame ones; the method was immunoSEQ multiplex PCR. Here the sample spans about 78,000 clones, more than 70% being singletons. The chain employs TRBV6-5 and TRBJ2-7; 7 bases line up with TRBD2. Sequencing input: peripheral blood. The TCR originated in a man in his fifties or sixties with active or convalescent COVID-19. The CDR3 DNA follows: TGTGCCAGCTCTTTTCGGGGGGACTTCTACGAGCAGTACTTC. It codes for CASSFRGDFYEQYF.